This T cell receptor beta chain derives from a study of T cells in Graves' hyperthyroidism and ophthalmopathy. The CDR3 regions of TCR beta were amplified from RNA transcripts. First-round RT-PCR targeting the TCR CDR3 was performed with the HTBI primer set. TCRdb recomputed calls from the multiplex PCR reads with MiXCR, one row per CDR3 protein. Of almost 600,000 distinct CDR3 sequences listed, around 13% are singletons. The length of the CDR3 is 14 residues. Germline V gene data show CDR1 as DFQATT and CDR2 as SNEGSKA (reference sequence). The V segment lost 6 bases and the J segment 0 bases; nucleotides outside the gene matches: 5. Diagnoses were established using clinical symptoms, serum thyroxine and TRAb, thyroid ultrasound and orbital computed tomography. A remark on this clonotype: The antigen remains unidentified.

General observations from the study: Ophthalmopathy cases were set apart from stable hyperthyroidism by a 13 V-J model. Most thyroid clonotypes that were expanded above 0.001 also turned up in blood.

The TCR comes from a woman in her twenties or thirties with Graves' hyperthyroidism that later progressed to Graves' ophthalmopathy. Specimen: blood. This chain links TRBV20-1 with TRBJ2-5, with 9 positions matching TRBD2. For the CDR3, the DNA is TGCAGTGCCAATAGCGGGGGCTACCAAGAGACCCAGTACTTC. Translating it yields CSANSGGYQETQYF.